Presented here are 14 T cell receptor beta chains from one specimen sequenced in a study of cytomegalovirus exposure and HLA in healthy donors. PCR employed 60 Vbeta and 13 Jbeta primers. Data came from immunoSEQ multiplex PCR; TCRdb stores just in-frame clones and leaves some out. The sample shows 90,000 to 110,000 clones, about 69% of them seen only once. Sequencing input: PBMCs. These receptor sequences come from a man aged 35-49 years in good health and CMV-seronegative.

The V and J genes are TRBV5-8 and TRBJ2-7, with TRBD1 as a possible D gene (6 bases). CDR1 and CDR2 from the germline V gene are SGHTS and YDEGEE. The CDR3 loop spans 12 amino acids. V lost 4 bases and J lost 6, with 11 bases in between. In DNA, the CDR3 is TGTGCCAGCAGCCAGGGGCGCATCGAGCAGTACTTC. Its translation: CASSQGRIEQYF.

The chain is built from TRBV27 and TRBJ2-7, with 10 nucleotides matching TRBD1. CDR1 is MNHEY, CDR2 SMNVEV, per germline (reference sequence). J lost 3 bases, V lost 5 bases, and 4 bases had no gene match. The CDR3 sequence is 14 residues long. The CDR3 DNA reads TGTGCCAGCAGTACAGACAGGGGGCTCTACGAGCAGTACTTC. As protein: CASSTDRGLYEQYF.

This clone appeared a few times. V gene TRBV7-2 combines with J gene TRBJ2-7; TRBD2 agrees at 14 bases. The junction had 6 bases not matched to a gene; V was cut back by 5 bases and J by 6 bases. The CDR3 extends over 15 amino acids. CDR1 and CDR2 (germline): SGHTA, FQGNSA. In DNA form, the CDR3 reads TGTGCCAGCAGCCCGGGGACTAGCGGGAGAGGCGAGCAGTACTTC. This sequence encodes CASSPGTSGRGEQYF.

A few counts support this clone. This rearrangement joins TRBV4-1 to TRBJ2-7, with 7 bases aligning to TRBD1. CDR1 and CDR2 (germline): MGHRA, YSYEKL. V gave up 1 base and J gave up 4 bases; unmatched junction bases: 7. This CDR3 region has 15 residues. The CDR3 loop is CASSQAPGGTYEQYF. In nucleotides, the CDR3 is TGCGCCAGCAGCCAAGCCCCAGGGGGAACATACGAGCAGTACTTC.

The CDR3 DNA sequence: TGTGCCAGCAGCTTAGGTCCCCCTGCAGCGCGCTCCTACGAGCAGTACTTC. This sequence encodes CASSLGPPAARSYEQYF. The V call is TRBV11-3, the J call TRBJ2-7; D is unresolved. The CDR3 has 17 amino acids. The V gene's germline CDR1 is SGHNT and CDR2 YENEEA. V was cut by 1 base and J by 0 bases, with 16 bases left in between.

This sequence joins TRBV5-8 and TRBJ1-1; 8 bases are shared with TRBD1. The CDR3 loop spans 19 amino acids. Germline values: CDR1 SGHTS, CDR2 YDEGEE. V shed 0 bases and J 4 bases; nucleotides not matched to a gene: 17. The CDR3 loop is CASSLGYWGTGFRSTEAFF. CDR3 bases: TGTGCCAGCAGCTTGGGATATTGGGGGACAGGCTTTAGAAGCACTGAAGCTTTCTTT.

The rearrangement joins TRBV11-3 to TRBJ2-5; 11 positions agree with TRBD2. Trimming took 1 base from V and 1 from J; bases not matched to a gene: 2. CDR1 and CDR2 (germline): SGHNT, YENEEA. CDR3 size: 16 residues. CDR3 region: CASSLGLAGFQETQYF. The CDR3 DNA follows: TGTGCCAGCAGCTTAGGACTAGCGGGATTCCAAGAGACCCAGTACTTC.

The J gene is TRBJ2-5, the V gene TRBV7-9, with D perhaps TRBD2 (5 bases). This CDR3 has 13 residues. Germline V gene data show CDR1 as SEHNR and CDR2 as FQNEAQ (reference sequence). V was trimmed by 3 bases and J by 5 bases, leaving 10 bases between them. CDR3 in amino acids: CASSFYSGETQYF. The CDR3 nucleotides are TGTGCCAGCAGCTTTTACTCGGGGGAGACCCAGTACTTC.

This chain links TRBV28 with TRBJ1-1, with D maybe TRBD1 (5 bases). Trimming took 1 base from V and 3 from J, leaving 12 bases between them. Germline V gene lookup returns CDR1 MDHEN and CDR2 SYDVKM. The CDR3 covers 15 residues. Here the CDR3 DNA reads TGTGCCAGCAGTTTATCAGGGCTGGGTGACACTGAAGCTTTCTTT. It specifies CASSLSGLGDTEAFF.

This rearrangement joins TRBV5-8 to TRBJ2-7, with 7 bases fitting TRBD1. J was trimmed by 2 bases and V by 4 bases; bases with no gene match: 6. CDR1 is SGHTS and CDR2 is YDEGEE in the germline V gene. CDR3 length equals 14 residues. CDR3 DNA: TGTGCCAGCAGCCCCGGGACAGCTACCTACGAGCAGTACTTC. Residues: CASSPGTATYEQYF. The full variable domain, rest sourced from reference TRBV5-8 and TRBJ2-7, is EAGVTQSPTHLIKTRGQQATLRCSPISGHTSVYWYQQALGLGLQFLLWYDEGEERNRGNFPPRFSGRQFPNYSSELNVNALELEDSALYLCASSPGTATYEQYFGPGTRLTVT.

As DNA, the CDR3 is TGTGCCAGCAGTTCCGGACTAGCGGGGGACCAAGAGACCCAGTACTTC. It is translated as CASSSGLAGDQETQYF. This sequence joins TRBV28 and TRBJ2-5; TRBD2 aligns across 13 bases. Unmatched junction bases numbered 2, after V lost 4 bases and J lost 0 bases. Germline-derived CDR1 and CDR2 are MDHEN and SYDVKM. CDR3 length: 16 amino acids.

This clone was detected a few times. V is TRBV18 and J is TRBJ1-6; TRBD1 aligns across 8 bases. V lost 3 bases, J lost 7 bases, and 5 bases stayed unmatched. Germline assignment: CDR1 KGHSH and CDR2 LQKENI. The CDR3 is 15 amino acids. CDR3: CASSPTGGGNSPLHF. CDR3 nucleotides: TGTGCCAGCTCACCCACAGGGGGAGGGAATTCACCCCTCCACTTT.

The rearrangement links TRBV5-4 to TRBJ1-2; possible D gene TRBD1, 6 bases. Trimming removed 4 bases at V and 6 bases at J, with 16 bases between. Germline CDR1 reads SGHNT; CDR2 reads YYREEE (reference sequence). This CDR3 is 14 amino acids long. CDR3 coding DNA: TGTGCCAGCAGCCGGGAGGGGGGGATCGATGGCTACACCTTC. It yields the protein CASSREGGIDGYTF.

The chain recombines TRBV27 with TRBJ2-7; 8 nucleotides line up with TRBD2. From germline, CDR1 is MNHEY and CDR2 SMNVEV (reference sequence). The CDR3 extends over 14 amino acids. With V trimmed by 6 bases and J by 3 bases, 7 bases remained unmatched. The CDR3 nucleotides read TGTGCCAGCAGCCGAGATACTAGCGGCTACGAGCAGTACTTC. It is translated as CASSRDTSGYEQYF.